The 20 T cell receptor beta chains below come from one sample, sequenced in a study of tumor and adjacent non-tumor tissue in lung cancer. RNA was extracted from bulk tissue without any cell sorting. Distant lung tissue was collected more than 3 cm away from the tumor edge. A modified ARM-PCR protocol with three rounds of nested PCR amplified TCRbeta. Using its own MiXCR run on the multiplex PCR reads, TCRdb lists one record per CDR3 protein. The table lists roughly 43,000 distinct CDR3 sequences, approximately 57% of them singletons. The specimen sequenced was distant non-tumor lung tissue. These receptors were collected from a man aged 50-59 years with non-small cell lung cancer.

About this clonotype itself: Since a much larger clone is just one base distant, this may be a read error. The CDR3 sequence: CSARSRTVLMEQYF. The CDR3 bases are TGCAGTGCTAGGTCAAGGACAGTGTTAATGGAGCAGTACTTC. J is TRBJ2-7 and V is TRBV20-1; D is possibly TRBD1 (6 bases). V was pared by 3 bases and J by 7 bases, with 19 bases between. Germline V gives CDR1 DFQATT, CDR2 SNEGSKA (reference sequence). The CDR3 is made up of 14 amino acids.

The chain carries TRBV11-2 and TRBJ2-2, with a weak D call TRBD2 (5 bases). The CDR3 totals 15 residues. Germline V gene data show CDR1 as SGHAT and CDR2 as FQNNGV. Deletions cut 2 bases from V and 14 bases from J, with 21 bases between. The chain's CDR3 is CASSLRLGNTGKLFF. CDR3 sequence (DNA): TGTGCCAGCAGCTTAAGACTGGGGAACACCGGGAAACTGTTTTTT.

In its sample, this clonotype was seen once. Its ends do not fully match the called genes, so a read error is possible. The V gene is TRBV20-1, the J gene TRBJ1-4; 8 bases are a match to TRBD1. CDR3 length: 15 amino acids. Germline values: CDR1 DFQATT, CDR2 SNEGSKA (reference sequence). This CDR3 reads CSARAGGLANEKVLF. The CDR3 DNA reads TGCAGTGCTAGGGCAGGGGGCTTGGCTAATGAAAAAGTGCTTTTT.

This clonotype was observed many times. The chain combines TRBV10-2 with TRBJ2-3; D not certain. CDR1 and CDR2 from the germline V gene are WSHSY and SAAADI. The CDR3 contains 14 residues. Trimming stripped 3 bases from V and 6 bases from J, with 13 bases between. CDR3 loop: CASSDRKIHDTQYF. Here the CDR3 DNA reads TGCGCCAGCAGTGATAGGAAGATTCATGATACGCAGTATTTT.

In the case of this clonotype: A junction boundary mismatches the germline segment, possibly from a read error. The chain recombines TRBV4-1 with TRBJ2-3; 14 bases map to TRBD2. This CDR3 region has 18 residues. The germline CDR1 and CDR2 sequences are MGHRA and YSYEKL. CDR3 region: CVSSQPAGLAGVSDTQFF. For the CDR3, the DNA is TGCGTCAGCAGCCAACCTGCGGGACTAGCGGGAGTTTCAGATACGCAGTTTTTT.

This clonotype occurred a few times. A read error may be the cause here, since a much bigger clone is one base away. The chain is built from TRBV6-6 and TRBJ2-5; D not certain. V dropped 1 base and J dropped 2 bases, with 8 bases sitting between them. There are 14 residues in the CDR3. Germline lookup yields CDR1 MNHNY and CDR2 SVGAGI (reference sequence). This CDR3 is CASSYLAGQETQYF. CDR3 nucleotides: TGTGCCAGCAGTTACTTGGCCGGTCAAGAGACCCAGTACTTC.

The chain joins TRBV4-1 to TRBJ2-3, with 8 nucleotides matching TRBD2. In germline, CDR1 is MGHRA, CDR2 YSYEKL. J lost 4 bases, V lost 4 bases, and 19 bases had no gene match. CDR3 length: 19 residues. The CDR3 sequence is CASSLGGRGPGGASDTQYF. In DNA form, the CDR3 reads TGCGCCAGCAGCCTAGGAGGGAGGGGTCCCGGGGGGGCATCAGATACGCAGTATTTT.

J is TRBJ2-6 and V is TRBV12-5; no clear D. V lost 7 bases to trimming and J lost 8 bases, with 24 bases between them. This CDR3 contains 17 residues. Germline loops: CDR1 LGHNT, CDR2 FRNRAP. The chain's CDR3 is CASVLVGSERSSNVLTF. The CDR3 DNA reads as TGTGCTAGTGTCTTAGTGGGCTCGGAGAGGAGTTCCAACGTCCTGACTTTC.

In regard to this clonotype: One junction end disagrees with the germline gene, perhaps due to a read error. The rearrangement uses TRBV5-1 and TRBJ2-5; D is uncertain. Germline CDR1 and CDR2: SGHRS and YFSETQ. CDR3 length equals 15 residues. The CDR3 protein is CANSLALFDGETQYF. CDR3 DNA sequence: TGCGCCAACAGCTTGGCCCTTTTTGACGGGGAGACCCAGTACTTC.

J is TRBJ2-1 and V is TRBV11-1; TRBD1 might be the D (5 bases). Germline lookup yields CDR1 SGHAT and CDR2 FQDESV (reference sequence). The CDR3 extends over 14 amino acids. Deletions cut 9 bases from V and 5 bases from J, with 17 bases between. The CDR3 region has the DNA TGTGCCAGGAGCCAATTTGACAGAAACAATGAGCAGTTCTTC. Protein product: CARSQFDRNNEQFF.

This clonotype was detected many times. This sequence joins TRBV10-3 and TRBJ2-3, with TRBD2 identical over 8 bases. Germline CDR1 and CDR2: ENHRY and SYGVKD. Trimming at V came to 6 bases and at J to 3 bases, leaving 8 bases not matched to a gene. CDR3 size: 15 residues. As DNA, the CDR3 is TGTGCCATCAGGAGCGGCACTAGCGGAACAGATACGCAGTATTTT. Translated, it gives CAIRSGTSGTDTQYF.

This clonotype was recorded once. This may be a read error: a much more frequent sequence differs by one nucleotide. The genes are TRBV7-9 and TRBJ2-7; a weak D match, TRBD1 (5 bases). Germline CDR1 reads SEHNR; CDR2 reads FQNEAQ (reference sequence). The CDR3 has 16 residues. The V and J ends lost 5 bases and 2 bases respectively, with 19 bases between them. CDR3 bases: TGTGCCAGCAGCCCCCGACAAGACAGAGCCCCCTACGAGCAGTACTTC. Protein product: CASSPRQDRAPYEQYF. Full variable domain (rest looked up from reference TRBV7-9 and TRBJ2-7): DTGVSQNPRHKITKRGQNVTFRCDPISEHNRLYWYRQTLGQGPEFLTYFQNEAQLEKSRLLSDRFSAERPKGSFSTLEIQRTEQGDSAMYLCASSPRQDRAPYEQYFGPGTRLTVT.

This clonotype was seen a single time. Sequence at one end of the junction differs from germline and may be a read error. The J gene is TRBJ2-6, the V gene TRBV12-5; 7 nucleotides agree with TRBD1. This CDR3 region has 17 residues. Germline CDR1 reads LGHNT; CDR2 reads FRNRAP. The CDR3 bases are TGTGTTAGTGCCTTAGGGGGCTCGGAGAGGAGTTTCAACGTCCTGACTTTC. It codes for CVSALGGSERSFNVLTF.

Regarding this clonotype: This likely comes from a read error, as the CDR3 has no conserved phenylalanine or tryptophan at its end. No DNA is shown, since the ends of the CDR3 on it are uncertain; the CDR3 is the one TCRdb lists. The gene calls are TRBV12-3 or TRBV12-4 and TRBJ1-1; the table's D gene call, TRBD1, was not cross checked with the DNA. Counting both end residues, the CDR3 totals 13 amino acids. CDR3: CASSKTGNTEAIL.

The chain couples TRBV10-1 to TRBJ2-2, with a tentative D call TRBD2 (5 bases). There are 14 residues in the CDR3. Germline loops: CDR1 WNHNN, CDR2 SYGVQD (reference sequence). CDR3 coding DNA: TGCGCGAGCGTAAAGGACTTTAACACCGGGGAGCTGTTTTTT. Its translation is CASVKDFNTGELFF.

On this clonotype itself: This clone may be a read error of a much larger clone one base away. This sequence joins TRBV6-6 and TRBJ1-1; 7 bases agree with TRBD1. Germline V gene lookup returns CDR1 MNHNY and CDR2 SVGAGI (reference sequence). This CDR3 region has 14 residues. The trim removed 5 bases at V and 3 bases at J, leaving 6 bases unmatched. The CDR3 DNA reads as TGTGCCAGCAGTAAGGGACAGCAGGACACTGAAGCTTTCTTT. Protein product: CASSKGQQDTEAFF.

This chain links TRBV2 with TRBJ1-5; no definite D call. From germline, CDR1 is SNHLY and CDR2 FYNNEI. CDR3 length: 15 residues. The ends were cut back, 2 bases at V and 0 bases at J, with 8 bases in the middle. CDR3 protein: CASSENSHSNQPQHF. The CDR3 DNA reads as TGTGCCAGCAGTGAAAATTCACATAGCAATCAGCCCCAGCATTTT. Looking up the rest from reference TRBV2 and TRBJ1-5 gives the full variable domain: EPEVTQTPSHQVTQMGQEVILRCVPISNHLYFYWYRQILGQKVEFLVSFYNNEISEKSEIFDDQFSVERPDGSNFTLKIRSTKLEDSAMYFCASSENSHSNQPQHFGDGTRLSIL.

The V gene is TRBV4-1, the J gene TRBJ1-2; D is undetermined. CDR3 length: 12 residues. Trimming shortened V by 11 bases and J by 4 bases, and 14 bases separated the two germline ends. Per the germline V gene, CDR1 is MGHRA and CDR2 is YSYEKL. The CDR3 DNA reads TGCGCCGGCCGCCAAGATGGCTATGGCTACACCTTC. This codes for CAGRQDGYGYTF.

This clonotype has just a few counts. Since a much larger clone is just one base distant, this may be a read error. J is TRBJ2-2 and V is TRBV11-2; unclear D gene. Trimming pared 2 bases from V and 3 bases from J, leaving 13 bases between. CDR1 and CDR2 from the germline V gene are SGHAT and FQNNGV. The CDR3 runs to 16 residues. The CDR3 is CASSLRRIGYTGELFF. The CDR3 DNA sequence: TGTGCCAGCAGCTTAAGGCGGATAGGGTACACCGGGGAGCTGTTTTTT.

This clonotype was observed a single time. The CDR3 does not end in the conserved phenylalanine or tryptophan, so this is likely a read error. CDR3 residues: CASSAEREQFS. The CDR3 DNA is TGCGCCAGCAGCGCGGAGCGGGAGCAGTTCTCC. The rearrangement links TRBV5-1 to TRBJ2-1; possible D gene TRBD2, 5 bases. The V and J ends lost 4 bases and 10 bases respectively, with 9 bases between them. The CDR3 contains 11 residues. CDR1 and CDR2 (germline): SGHRS, YFSETQ.